The T cell receptor beta chain under discussion was sequenced for a study of regulatory T cells in long-lasting Graves disease. Researchers made TCR beta libraries by using iRepertoire HTBI primers and running Arm-PCR on CDR3 regions. TCRdb processed the multiplex PCR reads anew with MiXCR; each CDR3 protein has one entry. Of around 300,000 distinct CDR3 sequences in the sample, roughly 21% were seen once. Time point specified: persistent/refractory GD, antithyroid drugs over 5 years with positive TRAb. The authors made the TCR library using RNA they extracted from PBMCs. This clonotype was observed at least ten times. The target antigen is unknown. Points from the study as a whole: Favored gene segments in persistent disease were TRBV28, TRBJ1-2 and TRBJ2-5.

V was shortened by 3 bases and J by 0 bases, with 8 bases between the two germline ends. Germline V gene sequence: CDR1 MDHEN, CDR2 SYDVKM. This CDR3 spans 14 amino acids. The chain links TRBV28 to TRBJ2-5; TRBD2 is a possible D gene (5 bases). Sequenced material: peripheral blood mononuclear cells (PBMCs), taken when the disease was refractory, from a patient treated with antithyroid drugs. The TCR comes from a female donor with Graves disease. CDR3 in amino acids: CASSFSSYQETQYF. The CDR3 region has the DNA TGTGCCAGCAGTTTTTCTAGCTACCAAGAGACCCAGTACTTC.